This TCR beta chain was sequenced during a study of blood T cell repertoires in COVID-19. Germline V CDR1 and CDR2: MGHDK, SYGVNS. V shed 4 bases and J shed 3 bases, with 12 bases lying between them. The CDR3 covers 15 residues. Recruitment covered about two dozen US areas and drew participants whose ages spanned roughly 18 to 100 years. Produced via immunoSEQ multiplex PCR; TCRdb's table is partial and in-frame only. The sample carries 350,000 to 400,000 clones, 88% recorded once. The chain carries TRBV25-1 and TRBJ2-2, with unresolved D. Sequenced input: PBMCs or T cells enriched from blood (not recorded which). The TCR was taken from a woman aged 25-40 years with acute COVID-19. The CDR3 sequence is CASSGLSFDTGELFF. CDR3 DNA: TGTGCCAGCAGTGGCCTTAGCTTTGACACCGGGGAGCTGTTTTTT.